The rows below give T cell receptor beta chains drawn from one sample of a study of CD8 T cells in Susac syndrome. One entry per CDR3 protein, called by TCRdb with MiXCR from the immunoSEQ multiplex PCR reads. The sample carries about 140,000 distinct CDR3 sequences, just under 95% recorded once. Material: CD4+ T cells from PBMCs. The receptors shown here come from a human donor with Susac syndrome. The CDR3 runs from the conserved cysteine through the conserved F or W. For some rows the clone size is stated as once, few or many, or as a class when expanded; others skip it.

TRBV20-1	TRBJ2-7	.	CSARVSTSGSYEQYF
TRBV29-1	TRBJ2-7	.	CSALRDSSYEQYF
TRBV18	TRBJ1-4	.	CASSPTNGIATNEKLFF
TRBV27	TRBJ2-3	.	CASSLFVGKSTDTQYF
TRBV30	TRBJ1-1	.	CAWSASGITEAFF
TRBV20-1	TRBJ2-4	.	CSATSRVGGGTKNIQYF
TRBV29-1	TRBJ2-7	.	CSVGGGTYEQYF
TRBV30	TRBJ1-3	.	CASDFSSGNTIYF
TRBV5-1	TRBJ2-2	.	CASSLRGGTGELFF
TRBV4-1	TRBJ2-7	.	CASSQEPPGGVYEQYF
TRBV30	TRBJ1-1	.	CARTGQGRATEAFF
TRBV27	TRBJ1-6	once	CASSSNQGGAPLHF
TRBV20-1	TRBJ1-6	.	CSASPLQITASPLHF
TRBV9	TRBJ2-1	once	CASSVQTGTSGYNEQFF
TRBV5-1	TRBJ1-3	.	CASSQGQESSGNTIYF
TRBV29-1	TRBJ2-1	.	CSVGQMGNEQFF
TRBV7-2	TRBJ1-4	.	CASSLGGTGVEKLFF
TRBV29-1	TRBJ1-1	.	CSAGTAEAFF
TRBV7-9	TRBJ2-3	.	CASKGTGGDTQYF
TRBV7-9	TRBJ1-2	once	CASTRTGRDYGYTF